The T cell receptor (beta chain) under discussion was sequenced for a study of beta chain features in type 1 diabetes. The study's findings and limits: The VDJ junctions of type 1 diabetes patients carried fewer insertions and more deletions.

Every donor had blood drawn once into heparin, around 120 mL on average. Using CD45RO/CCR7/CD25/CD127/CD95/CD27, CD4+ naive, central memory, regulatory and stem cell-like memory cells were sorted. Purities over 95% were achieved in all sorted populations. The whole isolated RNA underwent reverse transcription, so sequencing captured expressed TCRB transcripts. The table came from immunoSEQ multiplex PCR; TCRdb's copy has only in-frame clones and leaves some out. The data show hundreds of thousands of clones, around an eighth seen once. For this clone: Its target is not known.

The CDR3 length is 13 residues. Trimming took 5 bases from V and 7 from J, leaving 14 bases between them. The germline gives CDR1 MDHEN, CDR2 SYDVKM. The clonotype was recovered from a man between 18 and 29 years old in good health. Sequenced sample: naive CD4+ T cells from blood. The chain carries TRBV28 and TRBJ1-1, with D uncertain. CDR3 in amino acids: CASSLPSGGEAFF. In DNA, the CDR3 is TGTGCCAGCAGTCTACCCTCGGGAGGTGAAGCTTTCTTT.